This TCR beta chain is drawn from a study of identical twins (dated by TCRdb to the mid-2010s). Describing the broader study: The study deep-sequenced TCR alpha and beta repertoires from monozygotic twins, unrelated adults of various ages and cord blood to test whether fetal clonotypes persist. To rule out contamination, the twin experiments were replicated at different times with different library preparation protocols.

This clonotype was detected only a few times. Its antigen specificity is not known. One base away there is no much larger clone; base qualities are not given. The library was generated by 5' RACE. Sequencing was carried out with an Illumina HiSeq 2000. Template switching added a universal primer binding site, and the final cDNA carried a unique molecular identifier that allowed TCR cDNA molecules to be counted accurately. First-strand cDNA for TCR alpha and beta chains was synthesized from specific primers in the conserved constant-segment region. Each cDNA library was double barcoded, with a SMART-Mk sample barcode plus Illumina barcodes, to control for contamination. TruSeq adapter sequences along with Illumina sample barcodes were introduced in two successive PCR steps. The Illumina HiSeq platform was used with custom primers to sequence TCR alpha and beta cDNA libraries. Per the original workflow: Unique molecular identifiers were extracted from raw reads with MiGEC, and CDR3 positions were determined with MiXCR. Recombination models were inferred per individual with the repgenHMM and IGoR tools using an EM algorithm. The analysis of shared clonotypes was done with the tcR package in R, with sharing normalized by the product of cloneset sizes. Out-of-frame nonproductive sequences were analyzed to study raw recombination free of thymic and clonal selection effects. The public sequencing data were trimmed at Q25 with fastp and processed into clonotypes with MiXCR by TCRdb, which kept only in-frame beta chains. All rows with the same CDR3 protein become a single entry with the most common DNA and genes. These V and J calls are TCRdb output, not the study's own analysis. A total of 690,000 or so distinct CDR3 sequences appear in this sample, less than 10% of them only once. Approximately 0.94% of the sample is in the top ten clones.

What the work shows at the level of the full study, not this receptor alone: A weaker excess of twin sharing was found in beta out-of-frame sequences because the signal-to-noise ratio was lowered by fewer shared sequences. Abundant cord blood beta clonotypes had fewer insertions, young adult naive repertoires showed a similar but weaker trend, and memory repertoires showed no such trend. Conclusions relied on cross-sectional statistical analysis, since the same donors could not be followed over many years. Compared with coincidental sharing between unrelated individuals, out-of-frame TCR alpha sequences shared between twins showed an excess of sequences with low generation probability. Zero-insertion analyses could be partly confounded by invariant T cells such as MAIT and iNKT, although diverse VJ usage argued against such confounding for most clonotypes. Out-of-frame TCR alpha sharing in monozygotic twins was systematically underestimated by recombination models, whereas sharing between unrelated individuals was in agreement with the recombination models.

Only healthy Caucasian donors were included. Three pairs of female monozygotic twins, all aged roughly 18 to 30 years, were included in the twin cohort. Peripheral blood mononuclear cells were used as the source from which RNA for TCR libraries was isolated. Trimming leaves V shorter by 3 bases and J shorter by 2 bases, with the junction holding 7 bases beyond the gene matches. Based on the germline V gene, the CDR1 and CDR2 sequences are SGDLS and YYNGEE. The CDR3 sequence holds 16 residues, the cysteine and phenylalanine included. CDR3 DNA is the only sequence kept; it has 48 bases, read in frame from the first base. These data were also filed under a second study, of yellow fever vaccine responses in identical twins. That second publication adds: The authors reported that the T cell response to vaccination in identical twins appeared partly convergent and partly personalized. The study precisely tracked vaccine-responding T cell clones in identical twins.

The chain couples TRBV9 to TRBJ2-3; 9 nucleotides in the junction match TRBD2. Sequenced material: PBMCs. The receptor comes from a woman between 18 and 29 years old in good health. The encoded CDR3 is CASSGLAGVSTDTQYF. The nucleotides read TGTGCCAGCAGCGGATTAGCGGGGGTTTCCACAGATACGCAGTATTTT.